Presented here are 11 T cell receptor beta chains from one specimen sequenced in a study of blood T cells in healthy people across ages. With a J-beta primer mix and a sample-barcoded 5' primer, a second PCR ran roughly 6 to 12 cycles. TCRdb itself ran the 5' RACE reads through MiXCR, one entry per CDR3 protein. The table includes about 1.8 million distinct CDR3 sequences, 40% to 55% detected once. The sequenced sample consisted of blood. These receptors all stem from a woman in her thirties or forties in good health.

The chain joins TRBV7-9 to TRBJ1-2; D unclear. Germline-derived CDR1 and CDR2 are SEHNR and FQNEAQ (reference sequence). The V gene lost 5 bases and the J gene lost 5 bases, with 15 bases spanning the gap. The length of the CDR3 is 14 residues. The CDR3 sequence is CASSPHEAGYGYTF. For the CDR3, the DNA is TGTGCCAGCAGCCCCCATGAGGCGGGTTATGGCTACACCTTC.

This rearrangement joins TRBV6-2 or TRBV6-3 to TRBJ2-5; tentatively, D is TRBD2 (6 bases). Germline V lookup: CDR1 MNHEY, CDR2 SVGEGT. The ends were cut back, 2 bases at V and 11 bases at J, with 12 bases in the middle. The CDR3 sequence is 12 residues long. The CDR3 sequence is CASSYNTGVQYF. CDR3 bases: TGTGCCAGCAGTTACAATACGGGGGTACAGTACTTC.

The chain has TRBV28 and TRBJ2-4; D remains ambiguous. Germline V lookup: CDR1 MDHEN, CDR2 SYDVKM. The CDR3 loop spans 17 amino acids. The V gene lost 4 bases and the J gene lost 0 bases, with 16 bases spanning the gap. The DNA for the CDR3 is TGTGCCAGCAGTTCGATACTACAACTCTTAGCCAAAAACATTCAGTACTTC. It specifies CASSSILQLLAKNIQYF.

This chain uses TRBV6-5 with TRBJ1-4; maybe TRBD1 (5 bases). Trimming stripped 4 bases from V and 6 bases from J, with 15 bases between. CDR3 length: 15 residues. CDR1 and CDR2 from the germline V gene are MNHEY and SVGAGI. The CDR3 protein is CASSSRGGSHEKLFF. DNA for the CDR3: TGTGCCAGCAGTTCGAGGGGCGGATCCCATGAAAAACTGTTTTTT.

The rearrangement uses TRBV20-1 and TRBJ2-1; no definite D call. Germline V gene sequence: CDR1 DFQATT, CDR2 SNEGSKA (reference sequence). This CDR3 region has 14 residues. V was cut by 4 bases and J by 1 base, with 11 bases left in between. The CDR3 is CSATAGSSYNEQFF. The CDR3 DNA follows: TGCAGTGCTACGGCCGGTAGTTCCTACAATGAGCAGTTCTTC.

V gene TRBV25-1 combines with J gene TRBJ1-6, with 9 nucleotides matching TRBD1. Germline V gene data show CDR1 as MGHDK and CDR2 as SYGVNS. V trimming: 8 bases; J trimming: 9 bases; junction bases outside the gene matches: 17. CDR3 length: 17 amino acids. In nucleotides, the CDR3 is TGTGCCAGCGAAAGGGGACCCGTTGACAGGGGGGTTTCACCCCTCCACTTT. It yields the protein CASERGPVDRGVSPLHF.

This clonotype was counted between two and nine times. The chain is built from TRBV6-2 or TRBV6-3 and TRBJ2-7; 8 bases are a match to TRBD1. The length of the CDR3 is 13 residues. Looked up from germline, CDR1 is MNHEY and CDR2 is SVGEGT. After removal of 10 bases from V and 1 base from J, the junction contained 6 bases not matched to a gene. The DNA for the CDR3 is TGTGCCATCCACAGGACAGGGTCCTACGAGCAGTACTTC. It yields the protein CAIHRTGSYEQYF.

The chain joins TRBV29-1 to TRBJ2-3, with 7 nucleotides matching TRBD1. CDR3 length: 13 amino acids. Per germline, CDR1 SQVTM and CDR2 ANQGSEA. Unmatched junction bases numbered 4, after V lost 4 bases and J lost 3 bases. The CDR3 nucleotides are TGCAGCGTTGTGACAGGGCGGACAGATACGCAGTATTTT. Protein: CSVVTGRTDTQYF.

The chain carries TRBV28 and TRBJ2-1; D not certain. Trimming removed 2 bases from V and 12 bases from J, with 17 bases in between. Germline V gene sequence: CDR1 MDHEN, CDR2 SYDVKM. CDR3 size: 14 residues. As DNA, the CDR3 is TGTGCCAGCAGTTTAGGCGGTACAACAATGAGGCAGTTCTTC. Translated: CASSLGGTTMRQFF. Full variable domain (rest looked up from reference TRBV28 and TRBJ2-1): DVKVTQSSRYLVKRTGEKVFLECVQDMDHENMFWYRQDPGLGLRLIYFSYDVKMKEKGDIPEGYSVSREKKERFSLILESASTNQTSMYLCASSLGGTTMRQFFGPGTRLTVL.

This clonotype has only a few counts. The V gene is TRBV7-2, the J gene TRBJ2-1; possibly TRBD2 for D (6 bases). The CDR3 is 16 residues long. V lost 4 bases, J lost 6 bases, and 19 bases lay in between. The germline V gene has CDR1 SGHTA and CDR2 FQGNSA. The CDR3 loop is CASSSLGRGRVNEQFF. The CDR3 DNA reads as TGTGCCAGCAGCTCACTGGGGCGGGGTAGAGTCAATGAGCAGTTCTTC.

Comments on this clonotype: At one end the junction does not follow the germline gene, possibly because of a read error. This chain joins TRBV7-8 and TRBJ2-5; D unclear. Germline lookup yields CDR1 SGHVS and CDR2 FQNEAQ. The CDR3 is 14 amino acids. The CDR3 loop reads CASNLVGRVETQYF. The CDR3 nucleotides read TGTGCCAGCAACTTAGTCGGGCGTGTGGAGACCCAGTACTTC.